Each of the 31 T cell receptor beta chains below was sequenced from the same sample in a study of T-cell memory formation after mild COVID-19. TCRdb re-derived calls from the 5' RACE reads in MiXCR, one entry per CDR3 protein. This sample has around 500,000 distinct CDR3 sequences, with roughly 20% found just once. The sequenced sample was PBMCs or a T cell subset sorted from them (not recorded which). These receptors were obtained from an adult woman who had mild COVID-19 (a few samples of this study predate the infection). Cell type and time point are not known.

The chain uses TRBV4-1 and TRBJ2-7, with D perhaps matching TRBD1 (5 bases). This CDR3 contains 15 residues. Germline V gives CDR1 MGHRA, CDR2 YSYEKL. Deletions cut 3 bases from V and 3 bases from J, with 15 bases between. The CDR3 sequence: CASSHPTARHYEQYF. CDR3 in DNA: TGCGCCAGCAGCCACCCGACAGCCAGGCACTACGAGCAGTACTTC.

This clonotype has more than one count but fewer than ten. The rearrangement links TRBV4-2 to TRBJ2-7; tentatively, D is TRBD2 (5 bases). This CDR3 contains 15 residues. Germline V gene sequence: CDR1 LGHNA, CDR2 YNFKEQ. The V end was cut by 0 bases, the J end by 2 bases, with 11 bases between. The CDR3: CASSQDIGLPYEQYF. CDR3 coding DNA: TGTGCCAGCAGCCAAGATATCGGACTCCCCTACGAGCAGTACTTC.

A few counts support this clonotype. The rearrangement joins TRBV5-4 to TRBJ2-7; 10 bases match TRBD1. Germline V gives CDR1 SGHNT, CDR2 YYREEE (reference sequence). The V and J ends lost 4 bases and 4 bases, in that order; junction bases with no gene match: 8. The CDR3 length is 15 residues. The CDR3 DNA sequence: TGTGCCAGCAGCCCCTCGCCGGGACAGGGGTACGAGCAGTACTTC. Translated: CASSPSPGQGYEQYF.

This clonotype occurred many times. The V call is TRBV28, the J call TRBJ1-2; possible D gene TRBD1, 5 bases. From germline, CDR1 is MDHEN and CDR2 SYDVKM. V was pared by 7 bases and J by 3 bases, with 15 bases between. The CDR3 sequence is 14 residues long. In DNA, the CDR3 is TGTGCCAGCACCTTGGGGACGGATTACTATGGCTACACCTTC. Protein sequence: CASTLGTDYYGYTF.

The table lists this clonotype with a few counts. The J gene is TRBJ2-2, the V gene TRBV7-9; 8 bases match TRBD1. The germline V gene has CDR1 SEHNR and CDR2 FQNEAQ (reference sequence). J gave up 6 bases and V 6 bases, and 12 bases lay outside the gene matches. The CDR3 has 16 residues. CDR3 in amino acids: CASSPSGTGQAGELFF. CDR3 DNA: TGTGCCAGCAGTCCTTCCGGGACAGGTCAGGCCGGGGAGCTGTTTTTT.

This clonotype was detected a few times. The chain employs TRBV6-5 and TRBJ2-2, with 9 bases aligning to TRBD2. Germline CDR1 and CDR2: MNHEY and SVGAGI. This CDR3 is 17 amino acids long. V shed 7 bases, J shed 1 base, and the junction held 10 bases outside the gene matches. CDR3 DNA: TGTGCCAGCACCCTCAACGCGGGGGGGGAGAACACCGGGGAGCTGTTTTTT. Translated: CASTLNAGGENTGELFF.

This clonotype has more than one count but fewer than ten. V gene TRBV24-1 combines with J gene TRBJ1-5, with D perhaps TRBD1 (6 bases). The germline V and J ends were trimmed by 3 bases and 7 bases, with 12 bases remaining between them. The CDR3 has 14 residues. Germline V gives CDR1 KGHDR, CDR2 SFDVKD. CDR3 loop: CATSDSTGKQPQHF. In nucleotides, the CDR3 is TGTGCCACCAGTGATAGCACAGGGAAACAGCCCCAGCATTTT.

The chain uses TRBV12-3 or TRBV12-4 and TRBJ1-2; no reliable D call. The CDR3 contains 14 residues. The V end lost 1 base, the J end lost 7 bases, and 13 bases lay between the germline ends. The CDR3 DNA follows: TGTGCCAGCAGTTTAGAATCGGGGAAAGCTGGCTACACCTTC. Protein: CASSLESGKAGYTF.

This clonotype was detected ten times or more. The CDR3 protein is CASSLDQEADTQYF. CDR3 nucleotide sequence: TGCGCCAGCAGCTTGGATCAGGAGGCAGATACGCAGTATTTT. The V and J genes are TRBV5-1 and TRBJ2-3; possibly TRBD2 for D (5 bases). Trimming took off 0 bases at V and 4 bases at J, with 9 bases between the two ends. CDR3 length: 14 amino acids. Germline V gene data show CDR1 as SGHRS and CDR2 as YFSETQ.

The genes are TRBV12-3 or TRBV12-4 and TRBJ1-5; D gene ambiguous. The V end lost 6 bases, the J end lost 0 bases, and 12 bases lay between the germline ends. This CDR3 contains 15 residues. CDR3 region: CASSTQSYSNQPQHF. Written as DNA, the CDR3 is TGTGCCAGCAGCACACAGAGTTATAGCAATCAGCCCCAGCATTTT.

This clonotype appeared a few times. The rearrangement uses TRBV7-9 and TRBJ2-3; 11 positions agree with TRBD1. The CDR3 runs 14 residues. The ends lost 5 bases at V and 6 bases at J; junction bases unmatched: 4. The germline CDR1 and CDR2 sequences are SEHNR and FQNEAQ (reference sequence). The DNA of the CDR3 is TGTGCCAGCAGCGGGACAGGGGGAAGGGATACGCAGTATTTT. It specifies CASSGTGGRDTQYF.

This chain uses TRBV12-3 or TRBV12-4 with TRBJ2-7, with D perhaps TRBD2 (5 bases). The V end was cut by 3 bases, the J end by 2 bases, with 14 bases between. The CDR3 is 15 residues long. The CDR3 region is CASSLDGGNPYEQYF. In nucleotides, the CDR3 is TGTGCCAGCAGTTTGGACGGAGGTAACCCCTACGAGCAGTACTTC.

This clonotype has only a few counts. The rearrangement links TRBV24-1 to TRBJ1-1; D uncertain. V lost 4 bases to trimming and J lost 9 bases, with 17 bases between them. The CDR3 has 14 residues. CDR1 is KGHDR and CDR2 is SFDVKD in the germline V gene. CDR3 nucleotide sequence: TGTGCCACCAGTGACTCTAAGACGGTCCCGCAAGCTTTCTTT. Translated: CATSDSKTVPQAFF.

This rearrangement joins TRBV29-1 to TRBJ2-5; TRBD2 agrees at 11 bases. Trimming at V came to 3 bases and at J to 2 bases, leaving 2 bases not matched to a gene. The germline V gene encodes CDR1 SQVTM and CDR2 ANQGSEA. The CDR3 runs 14 residues. This CDR3 is CSVELAGGQETQYF. Here the CDR3 DNA reads TGCAGCGTTGAGTTAGCGGGGGGGCAAGAGACCCAGTACTTC.

This sequence joins TRBV12-3 or TRBV12-4 and TRBJ2-5; D is perhaps TRBD2 (6 bases). V lost 7 bases, J lost 4 bases, and 16 bases lay in between. CDR3 size: 14 residues. The CDR3 loop is CASILGGSRETQYF. CDR3 bases: TGTGCCAGCATCTTAGGAGGGAGCAGAGAGACCCAGTACTTC.

Remarks on this clonotype: An end of the junction differs from the germline gene, which may be a read error. The CDR3 protein is CASSLVGGQVDF. The CDR3 bases are TGTGCCAGCAGCTTAGTTGGGGGGCAGGTCGACTTC. The rearrangement joins TRBV7-9 to TRBJ2-7; TRBD1 or TRBD2 may be the D gene (6 bases each). Germline CDR1 reads SEHNR; CDR2 reads FQNEAQ (reference sequence). The CDR3 is 12 residues long.

The chain carries TRBV5-6 and TRBJ2-2; 8 bases match TRBD2. V lost 0 bases to trimming and J lost 2 bases; unmatched junction nucleotides: 3. Germline-derived CDR1 and CDR2 are SGHDT and YYEEEE. This CDR3 is 16 amino acids long. The CDR3 protein is CASSLVSGRNTGELFF. In DNA, the CDR3 is TGTGCCAGCAGCTTGGTCAGCGGGAGAAACACCGGGGAGCTGTTTTTT.

The chain combines TRBV5-6 with TRBJ2-7; D uncertain. Germline V gene lookup returns CDR1 SGHDT and CDR2 YYEEEE. CDR3 length: 13 residues. V lost 4 bases and J 3 bases, leaving 11 bases between the germline ends. CDR3 amino acids: CASSPGRFYEQYF. DNA for the CDR3: TGTGCCAGCAGCCCTGGACGATTCTACGAGCAGTACTTC.

This clonotype was seen just once. The rearrangement uses TRBV24-1 and TRBJ2-7; D call uncertain. The CDR3 is 14 amino acids. Trimming left V 1 base short and J 3 bases short, with 9 bases between. CDR1 KGHDR and CDR2 SFDVKD come from the germline V gene. Here the CDR3 reads CATSDLVAIYEQYF. The CDR3 nucleotides read TGTGCCACCAGTGATTTAGTAGCTATCTACGAGCAGTACTTC.

The sample holds a few counts of this clonotype. The V and J genes are TRBV7-9 and TRBJ1-5; D is unclear. The germline CDR1 and CDR2 sequences are SEHNR and FQNEAQ (reference sequence). The CDR3 spans 15 residues. V was pared by 1 base and J by 6 bases, with 13 bases between. CDR3 sequence: CASSLGEGFRQPQHF. DNA of the CDR3: TGTGCCAGCAGCTTAGGCGAGGGTTTTCGTCAGCCCCAGCATTTT.

There are a few counts of this clonotype. This rearrangement joins TRBV6-1 to TRBJ1-5; D uncertain. V shed 11 bases and J shed 0 bases, with 17 bases lying between them. The germline V gene has CDR1 MNHNS and CDR2 SASEGT. The CDR3 is made up of 15 amino acids. In DNA form, the CDR3 reads TGTGCCGGCGCGATCGGGGTTAATAGCAATCAGCCCCAGCATTTT. Amino acids: CAGAIGVNSNQPQHF.

This clonotype came up a few times. The V and J genes are TRBV6-5 and TRBJ2-7; D assignment may be TRBD1 or TRBD2 (5 bases each). The V gene lost 0 bases and the J gene lost 2 bases, with 11 bases spanning the gap. The CDR3 runs to 15 residues. The germline gives CDR1 MNHEY, CDR2 SVGAGI. Written as DNA, the CDR3 is TGTGCCAGCAGTTACTCTTTCAGGGAGACCTACGAGCAGTACTTC. Amino acids: CASSYSFRETYEQYF.

J is TRBJ2-1 and V is TRBV4-2; D gene ambiguous. Per germline, CDR1 LGHNA and CDR2 YNFKEQ. The CDR3 runs 16 residues. V shed 0 bases and J shed 6 bases, with 15 bases lying between them. CDR3 region: CASSQEESSYGNEQFF. CDR3 in DNA: TGTGCCAGCAGCCAAGAGGAGTCTAGTTACGGCAATGAGCAGTTCTTC.

In its sample, this clonotype was seen a few times. The CDR3 sequence: CAISESGVAFF. The CDR3 DNA sequence: TGTGCCATCAGTGAGTCAGGGGTCGCTTTCTTT. This rearrangement joins TRBV10-3 to TRBJ1-1; D is perhaps TRBD1 (5 bases). The CDR3 runs 11 residues. The V gene lost 0 bases and the J gene lost 11 bases, with 7 bases spanning the gap. Germline V gives CDR1 ENHRY, CDR2 SYGVKD.

This clonotype was counted between two and nine times. This sequence joins TRBV11-2 and TRBJ1-1, with D unresolved. With 3 bases removed from V and 3 bases from J, the gap between germline ends came to 8 bases. There are 13 residues in the CDR3. The V gene's germline CDR1 is SGHAT and CDR2 FQNNGV. This CDR3 reads CASSFEAYTEAFF. CDR3 nucleotides: TGTGCCAGCAGCTTTGAGGCCTACACTGAAGCTTTCTTT. The variable domain in full, with the rest retrieved from reference TRBV11-2 and TRBJ1-1, is EAGVAQSPRYKIIEKRQSVAFWCNPISGHATLYWYQQILGQGPKLLIQFQNNGVVDDSQLPKDRFSAERLKGVDSTLKIQPAKLEDSAVYLCASSFEAYTEAFFGQGTRLTVV.

The genes are TRBV14 and TRBJ2-1; TRBD2 matches at 10 bases. Germline CDR1 SGHDN, CDR2 FVKESK. The V gene end was trimmed by 8 bases and the J gene end by 5 bases; junction bases not matched to a gene: 9. The CDR3 runs 15 residues. The CDR3 region is CASGPLGLANNEQFF. The DNA of the CDR3 is TGTGCCAGCGGACCCCTGGGACTAGCGAACAATGAGCAGTTCTTC.

This clonotype appeared a few times. The rearrangement links TRBV12-3 or TRBV12-4 to TRBJ1-5; no firm D call. The germline V and J ends were trimmed by 3 bases and 0 bases, with 9 bases remaining between them. CDR3 length: 15 residues. The CDR3 sequence: CASSFGWDSNQPQHF. CDR3 sequence (DNA): TGTGCCAGCAGTTTCGGCTGGGATAGCAATCAGCCCCAGCATTTT.

This clonotype has a handful of counts. The chain recombines TRBV7-2 with TRBJ2-1; weak D call: TRBD2 (6 bases). The CDR3 consists of 17 residues. Trimming cost V 4 bases and J 4 bases, with 20 bases left between them. Germline CDR1 is SGHTA and CDR2 is FQGNSA. The CDR3 sequence: CASSSTRGGLGYNEQFF. CDR3 sequence (DNA): TGTGCCAGCAGCTCCACTAGGGGAGGACTTGGGTACAATGAGCAGTTCTTC.

This chain links TRBV12-3 or TRBV12-4 with TRBJ2-5; no clear D gene. This CDR3 comprises 14 residues. Trimming removed 6 bases from V and 5 bases from J, with 16 bases in between. CDR3 region: CASSLPGPRETQYF. The CDR3 DNA follows: TGTGCCAGCAGCCTCCCGGGCCCCCGGGAGACCCAGTACTTC.

The sample holds many counts of this clonotype. V and J are TRBV3-1 and TRBJ1-3, with 9 positions matching TRBD1. The CDR3 loop spans 17 amino acids. Per germline, CDR1 LGHDT and CDR2 YNNKEL (reference sequence). V lost 3 bases to trimming and J lost 0 bases; unmatched junction nucleotides: 6. For the CDR3, the DNA is TGTGCCAGCAGCCATTCCGGGACAGGGCTCTCTGGAAACACCATATATTTT. It translates to CASSHSGTGLSGNTIYF.

This clonotype was found a few times. The genes are TRBV3-1 and TRBJ2-1; D remains unclear. This CDR3 is built from 16 residues. V lost 1 base and J 1 base, leaving 11 bases between the germline ends. Germline V gene data show CDR1 as LGHDT and CDR2 as YNNKEL (reference sequence). CDR3 nucleotide sequence: TGTGCCAGCAGCCAAGTAATCGGCCTTTCCTACAATGAGCAGTTCTTC. Protein product: CASSQVIGLSYNEQFF.